This TCR beta chain was recovered during a study of CD8 T cells in ankylosing spondylitis. This clonotype has ten or more counts. A single record per CDR3 protein comes from TCRdb applying MiXCR to the 5' RACE reads. The repertoire includes more than 95,000 distinct CDR3 sequences, roughly 8% of them detected once, and nearly 10% sits in the top ten. Germline CDR1 is SGHTA and CDR2 is FQGNSA. V lost 1 base, J lost 11 bases, and 12 bases lay in between. This CDR3 is built from 13 residues. The chain joins TRBV7-2 to TRBJ1-5; D remains unclear. The source of this sequence is a male donor with ankylosing spondylitis or in good health (not recorded which). Sequencing used blood, either unsorted or a sorted T cell fraction (not recorded which). The CDR3 spells CASSLEAGRSQHF. CDR3 bases: TGTGCCAGCAGCTTAGAAGCCGGGCGGTCCCAGCATTTT.